The 8 T cell receptor beta chains given below trace back to one sample, sequenced in a study of metastatic and nonmetastatic thyroid tumors. Until they underwent thyroid surgery, no patient had received any treatment. TCRdb reprocessed the PCR reads using MiXCR. The sample has 40,000 or so clones, roughly a quarter seen once; the top ten hold around 10%. The sample comprised blood. All receptors derive from a female donor with papillary thyroid cancer or a benign thyroid nodule (not recorded which). Some clones in this sample may be carry-over from other donors' samples.

Note on this clone: Germline and junction disagree at one end, which may indicate a read error. V and J are TRBV28 and TRBJ2-3; TRBD2 might be the D (6 bases). Germline V CDR1 and CDR2: MDHEN, SYDVKM. The CDR3 is made up of 14 amino acids. CDR3: CANSPSGEADTRYF. For the CDR3, the DNA is TGTGCCAACAGCCCGTCCGGGGAGGCAGATACGCGGTATTTT.

This clone has more than one count but fewer than ten. The genes are TRBV4-1 and TRBJ1-4; D is unclear. Germline lookup yields CDR1 MGHRA and CDR2 YSYEKL. This CDR3 is built from 13 residues. Trimming shortened V by 4 bases and J by 7 bases, and 10 bases separated the two germline ends. The CDR3 sequence is CASSRDQTEKLFF. The CDR3 nucleotides read TGCGCCAGCAGCCGGGATCAAACTGAAAAACTGTTTTTT.

This clone was seen ten or more times. This sequence joins TRBV5-1 and TRBJ1-1; no definite D call. In germline, CDR1 is SGHRS, CDR2 YFSETQ. The V gene lost 3 bases and the J gene lost 6 bases, with 18 bases spanning the gap. The CDR3 totals 15 residues. CDR3 region: CASSYLTGWEAEAFF. The CDR3 DNA follows: TGCGCCAGCAGCTACCTCACGGGGTGGGAGGCTGAAGCTTTCTTT. Looking up the rest from reference TRBV5-1 and TRBJ1-1 gives the full variable domain: KAGVTQTPRYLIKTRGQQVTLSCSPISGHRSVSWYQQTPGQGLQFLFEYFSETQRNKGNFPGRFSGRQFSNSRSEMNVSTLELGDSALYLCASSYLTGWEAEAFFGQGTRLTVV.

About this clone: A junction end diverges from the germline sequence, so it may reflect a read error. This chain uses TRBV19 with TRBJ1-1, with no clear D. The CDR3 has 12 residues. Germline assignment: CDR1 LNHDA and CDR2 SQIVND (reference sequence). CDR3 amino acids: CVSRVGNTEAFF. The CDR3 DNA reads TGTGTCAGTAGGGTCGGGAACACTGAAGCCTTCTTT.

The V and J genes are TRBV13 and TRBJ1-1; 10 bases match TRBD1. The CDR3 spans 15 residues. Trimming took 5 bases from V and 6 from J; bases not matched to a gene: 9. Germline CDR1 is PRHDT and CDR2 is FYEKMQ (reference sequence). The CDR3 here is CASSPSGQGTPEAFF. DNA of the CDR3: TGTGCCAGCAGCCCCTCGGGACAGGGGACGCCTGAAGCTTTCTTT.

In its sample, this clone ranks as medium-sized. The V gene is TRBV6-1, the J gene TRBJ1-1; tentative D call: TRBD1 (5 bases). V was clipped by 2 bases and J by 1 base, with 11 bases between them. The CDR3 extends over 15 amino acids. Germline values: CDR1 MNHNS, CDR2 SASEGT. CDR3 DNA sequence: TGTGCCAGCAGTGAATATGACAGACCGAACACTGAAGCTTTCTTT. This gives the protein CASSEYDRPNTEAFF.

The chain joins TRBV7-8 to TRBJ2-1, with D possibly matching TRBD2 (6 bases). Trimming removed 8 bases at V and 7 bases at J, with 18 bases between. This CDR3 has 14 residues. Germline assignment: CDR1 SGHVS and CDR2 FQNEAQ. The CDR3 DNA is TGTGCCAGCGGTAATGGGGGAGGCCGAAATGAGCAGTTCTTC. Its protein product is CASGNGGGRNEQFF.

This clone was picked up a small number of times. The V call is TRBV6-5, the J call TRBJ1-1, with D possibly matching TRBD1 (6 bases). In germline, CDR1 is MNHEY, CDR2 SVGAGI. The V end was cut by 0 bases, the J end by 0 bases, with 14 bases between. The CDR3 loop spans 17 amino acids. The CDR3 here is CASSYSLGGSMNTEAFF. The DNA for the CDR3 is TGTGCCAGCAGTTACTCGTTAGGGGGTTCTATGAACACTGAAGCTTTCTTT.